One and the same sample provided the 21 T cell receptor beta chains below, sequenced in a study of blood T cell repertoires in COVID-19. Assay: immunoSEQ multiplex PCR; the TCRdb copy retains only in-frame clones and omits some. The top ten hold under 2.5% of the sample, which has around 100,000 clones, 70% to 90% seen once. Sequencing used peripheral blood. These receptors were collected from a man aged 45-65 years with active COVID-19.

The chain combines TRBV10-3 with TRBJ1-1; D is undetermined. The CDR3 consists of 16 residues. Germline V gene lookup returns CDR1 ENHRY and CDR2 SYGVKD. V lost 3 bases and J 1 base, leaving 15 bases between the germline ends. The CDR3 spells CAISDGNLRGNTEAFF. The DNA for the CDR3 is TGTGCCATCAGTGATGGCAACCTACGGGGGAACACTGAAGCTTTCTTT.

The chain couples TRBV5-4 to TRBJ1-4; D possibly corresponds to TRBD1 (5 bases). Per the germline V gene, CDR1 is SGHNT and CDR2 is YYREEE (reference sequence). V lost 2 bases and J 5 bases, leaving 19 bases between the germline ends. The CDR3 is 17 amino acids. CDR3 DNA sequence: TGTGCCAGCAGCTTCGACCTCGGACACGGCGTGAATGAAAAACTGTTTTTT. As protein: CASSFDLGHGVNEKLFF.

The chain has TRBV10-3 and TRBJ2-1, with 9 bases matching TRBD1. Unmatched junction bases numbered 10, after V lost 5 bases and J lost 8 bases. Per the germline V gene, CDR1 is ENHRY and CDR2 is SYGVKD. CDR3 length equals 15 residues. This chain's CDR3 is CAISSRTGANHEQFF. The CDR3 DNA reads as TGTGCCATCAGTTCAAGGACAGGGGCTAACCATGAGCAGTTCTTC.

The sample holds one count of this clone. This chain connects TRBV6-5 to TRBJ1-1; 7 positions match TRBD1. The CDR3 runs 15 residues. The junction had 8 bases not matched to a gene; V was cut back by 3 bases and J by 4 bases. The germline V gene has CDR1 MNHEY and CDR2 SVGAGI. As DNA, the CDR3 is TGTGCCAGCAGTTATGTAGGGGGCTGGGGCACTGAAGCTTTCTTT. Encoded protein: CASSYVGGWGTEAFF.

The chain employs TRBV25-1 and TRBJ1-6; D not resolved. Per the germline V gene, CDR1 is MGHDK and CDR2 is SYGVNS. Trimming left V 3 bases short and J 5 bases short, with 8 bases between. CDR3 length: 14 residues. The CDR3 loop is CASSERANNSPLHF. The CDR3 DNA reads TGTGCCAGCAGTGAGAGGGCCAATAATTCACCCCTCCACTTT. The full variable domain, its missing parts supplied by reference TRBV25-1 and TRBJ1-6, is EADIYQTPRYLVIGTGKKITLECSQTMGHDKMYWYQQDPGMELHLIHYSYGVNSTEKGDLSSESTVSRIRTEHFPLTLESARPSHTSQYLCASSERANNSPLHFGNGTRLTVT.

The chain recombines TRBV29-1 with TRBJ1-5; D might be TRBD1 (5 bases). V lost 1 base and J 2 bases, leaving 15 bases between the germline ends. Germline CDR1 SQVTM, CDR2 ANQGSEA. CDR3 length equals 16 residues. The CDR3 here is CSVEVSGGGGNQPQHF. The DNA for the CDR3 is TGCAGCGTTGAAGTTTCTGGGGGGGGTGGCAATCAGCCCCAGCATTTT.

The genes are TRBV5-1 and TRBJ1-2; D gene unclear. This CDR3 is 15 amino acids long. The germline gives CDR1 SGHRS, CDR2 YFSETQ. Between the trimmed V and J ends, which lost 4 bases and 1 base, there was a span of 14 bases. Here the CDR3 reads CASSAVRVINYGYTF. CDR3 DNA sequence: TGCGCCAGCAGCGCTGTCCGGGTTATTAACTATGGCTACACCTTC.

The rearrangement uses TRBV2 and TRBJ2-3; D is possibly TRBD1 (5 bases). The length of the CDR3 is 13 residues. Per germline, CDR1 SNHLY and CDR2 FYNNEI. The V gene lost 6 bases and the J gene lost 1 base, with 8 bases spanning the gap. Here the CDR3 reads CASRGQGTDTQYF. DNA of the CDR3: TGTGCCAGCAGGGGGCAGGGCACAGATACGCAGTATTTT.

The rearrangement links TRBV7-9 to TRBJ1-1, with a tentative D call TRBD1 (5 bases). Trimming pared 4 bases from V and 5 bases from J, leaving 11 bases between. The CDR3 is 13 residues long. Germline V lookup: CDR1 SEHNR, CDR2 FQNEAQ (reference sequence). The CDR3 sequence: CASSWGGRTEAFF. The CDR3 coding sequence is TGTGCCAGCAGCTGGGGGGGGAGGACTGAAGCTTTCTTT.

The chain links TRBV11-3 to TRBJ2-3, with TRBD2 matching over 9 bases. V lost 1 base and J lost 0; bases outside the gene matches: 5. The germline CDR1 and CDR2 sequences are SGHNT and YENEEA. The CDR3 extends over 17 amino acids. The CDR3 DNA reads TGTGCCAGCAGCTTAGGCCAGCGGGGGGCTAGCACAGATACGCAGTATTTT. It encodes CASSLGQRGASTDTQYF.

The chain combines TRBV7-6 with TRBJ2-1; 8 bases are a match to TRBD1. Germline trimming cut 5 bases from V and 6 bases from J; bases unmatched to any gene: 9. The CDR3 spans 15 residues. Germline CDR1 and CDR2: SGHVS and FNYEAQ. CDR3 sequence: CASSRGQGGINEQFF. In DNA form, the CDR3 reads TGTGCCAGCAGCCGAGGACAGGGAGGCATCAATGAGCAGTTCTTC. Full variable domain (remainder filled in from reference TRBV7-6 and TRBJ2-1): GAGVSQSPRYKVTKRGQDVALRCDPISGHVSLYWYRQALGQGPEFLTYFNYEAQQDKSGLPNDRFSAERPEGSISTLTIQRTEQRDSAMYRCASSRGQGGINEQFFGPGTRLTVL.

The chain uses TRBV19 and TRBJ2-5, with a tentative D call TRBD1 (6 bases). This CDR3 region has 15 residues. V shed 2 bases and J shed 5 bases, with 15 bases lying between them. Germline V gene sequence: CDR1 LNHDA, CDR2 SQIVND (reference sequence). The CDR3 loop reads CASSIRGGSGETQYF. The CDR3 DNA reads TGTGCCAGTAGTATACGAGGGGGTTCGGGGGAGACCCAGTACTTC.

The rearrangement joins TRBV19 to TRBJ1-1; D is unclear. In germline, CDR1 is LNHDA, CDR2 SQIVND (reference sequence). This CDR3 has 13 residues. The V gene lost 3 bases and the J gene lost 2 bases, with 7 bases spanning the gap. The CDR3 nucleotides read TGTGCCAGTAGTATTGAGGGAAACACTGAAGCTTTCTTT. This codes for CASSIEGNTEAFF.

The gene calls are TRBV7-3 and TRBJ2-2; 9 bases map to TRBD2. The CDR3 sequence is 16 residues long. V lost 2 bases to trimming and J lost 7 bases; unmatched junction nucleotides: 8. CDR1 is SGHTA and CDR2 is FQGTGA in the germline V gene. Written as DNA, the CDR3 is TGTGCCAGCAGCTTAGCGGGGGGGCACAAGGACGGGGAGCTGTTTTTT. Translation gives CASSLAGGHKDGELFF.

CDR3 coding DNA: TGTGCCAGCAGCAAAGGGGGTAACTATGGCTACACCTTC. The encoded protein is CASSKGGNYGYTF. V gene TRBV5-4 combines with J gene TRBJ1-2; the D gene is possibly TRBD1 (6 bases). The CDR3 spans 13 residues. The V end was cut by 4 bases, the J end by 1 base, with 8 bases between. The germline gives CDR1 SGHNT, CDR2 YYREEE (reference sequence).

This clone was seen once. The chain is built from TRBV30 and TRBJ2-3, with 12 bases fitting TRBD2. Unmatched junction bases numbered 4, after V lost 5 bases and J lost 4 bases. The CDR3 runs 14 residues. Germline values: CDR1 GTSNPN, CDR2 SVGIG (reference sequence). The CDR3 coding sequence is TGTGCCTGGGATCTAGCGGGGGGGCCAGATACGCAGTATTTT. It specifies CAWDLAGGPDTQYF.

The chain links TRBV7-2 to TRBJ2-7, with TRBD2 matching over 7 bases. CDR1 and CDR2 from the germline V gene are SGHTA and FQGNSA. J was trimmed by 1 base and V by 7 bases; bases with no gene match: 7. CDR3 length equals 14 residues. The CDR3 DNA follows: TGTGCCAGCACCCCGGGGGGACGGTCCTACGAGCAGTACTTC. Protein sequence: CASTPGGRSYEQYF.

The V gene is TRBV5-1, the J gene TRBJ2-3, with no clear D. This CDR3 has 13 residues. The germline V gene encodes CDR1 SGHRS and CDR2 YFSETQ. V was shortened by 0 bases and J by 4 bases, with 6 bases between the two germline ends. The CDR3 is CASSLELPDTQYF. CDR3 nucleotides: TGCGCCAGCAGCTTGGAACTCCCAGATACGCAGTATTTT.

The chain is built from TRBV29-1 and TRBJ2-3; a weak D match, TRBD1 (5 bases). The V end lost 4 bases, the J end lost 0 bases, and 11 bases lay between the germline ends. The CDR3 runs to 14 residues. Germline CDR1 and CDR2: SQVTM and ANQGSEA. The CDR3 DNA reads as TGCAGCGTTGCCGACAGATCTAGCACAGATACGCAGTATTTT. Translating gives CSVADRSSTDTQYF.

CDR3 sequence reads: CASSGTGRNGGELFF. CDR3 coding DNA: TGTGCCAGCAGTGGGACAGGGCGTAATGGCGGGGAGCTGTTTTTT. V gene TRBV2 combines with J gene TRBJ2-2; TRBD1 matches 8 bases. Trimming cost V 4 bases and J 7 bases; bases outside gene matches: 8. Germline values: CDR1 SNHLY, CDR2 FYNNEI. The CDR3 loop spans 15 amino acids.

The J gene is TRBJ2-7, the V gene TRBV11-2; 8 nucleotides agree with TRBD2. The CDR3 extends over 14 amino acids. The V gene end was trimmed by 5 bases and the J gene end by 5 bases; junction bases not matched to a gene: 8. Germline-derived CDR1 and CDR2 are SGHAT and FQNNGV. The CDR3 sequence: CASSAAGTSNEQYF. CDR3 nucleotides: TGTGCCAGCAGCGCCGCCGGGACTAGTAACGAGCAGTACTTC.